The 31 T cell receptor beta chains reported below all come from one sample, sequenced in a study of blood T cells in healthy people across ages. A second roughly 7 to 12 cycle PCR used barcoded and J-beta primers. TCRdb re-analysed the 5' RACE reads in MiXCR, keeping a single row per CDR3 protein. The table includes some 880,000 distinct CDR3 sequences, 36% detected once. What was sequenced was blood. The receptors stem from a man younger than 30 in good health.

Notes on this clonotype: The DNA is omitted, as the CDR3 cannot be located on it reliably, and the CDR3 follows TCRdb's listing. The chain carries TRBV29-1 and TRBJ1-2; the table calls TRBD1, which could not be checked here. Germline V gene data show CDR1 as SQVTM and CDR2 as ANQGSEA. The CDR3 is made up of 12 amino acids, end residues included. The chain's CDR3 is CSVPLFGYGCTF.

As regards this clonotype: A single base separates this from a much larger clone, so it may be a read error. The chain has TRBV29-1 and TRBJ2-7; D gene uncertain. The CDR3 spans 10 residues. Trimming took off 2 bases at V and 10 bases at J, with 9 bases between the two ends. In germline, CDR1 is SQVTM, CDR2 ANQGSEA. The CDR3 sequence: CSVERQDQYF. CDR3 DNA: TGCAGCGTTGAACGGCAGGACCAGTACTTC.

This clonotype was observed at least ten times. Here the CDR3 reads CSAREGQGANEQFF. CDR3 DNA: TGCAGTGCTAGGGAGGGACAGGGGGCCAATGAGCAGTTCTTC. The chain uses TRBV20-1 and TRBJ2-1; 12 nucleotides agree with TRBD1. CDR3 length: 14 amino acids. Germline trimming cut 3 bases from V and 6 bases from J; bases unmatched to any gene: 3. CDR1 is DFQATT, CDR2 SNEGSKA, per germline (reference sequence).

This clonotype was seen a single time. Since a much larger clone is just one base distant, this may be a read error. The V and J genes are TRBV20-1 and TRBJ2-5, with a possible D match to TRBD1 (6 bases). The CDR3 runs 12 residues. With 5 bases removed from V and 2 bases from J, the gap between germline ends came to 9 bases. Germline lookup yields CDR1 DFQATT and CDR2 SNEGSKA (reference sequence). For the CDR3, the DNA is TGCAGTGCTCTGGACAGACAAGAGACCCAGTACTTC. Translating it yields CSALDRQETQYF.

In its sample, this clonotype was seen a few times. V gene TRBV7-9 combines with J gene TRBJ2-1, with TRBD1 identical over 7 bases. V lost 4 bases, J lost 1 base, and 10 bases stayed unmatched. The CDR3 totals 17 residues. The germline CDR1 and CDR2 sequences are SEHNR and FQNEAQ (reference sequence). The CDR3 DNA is TGTGCCAGCAGCTCCACCGGGACAGCGATGTCCTACAATGAGCAGTTCTTC. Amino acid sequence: CASSSTGTAMSYNEQFF. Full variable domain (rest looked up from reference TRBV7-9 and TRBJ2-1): DTGVSQNPRHKITKRGQNVTFRCDPISEHNRLYWYRQTLGQGPEFLTYFQNEAQLEKSRLLSDRFSAERPKGSFSTLEIQRTEQGDSAMYLCASSSTGTAMSYNEQFFGPGTRLTVL.

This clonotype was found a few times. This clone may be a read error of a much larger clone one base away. The CDR3 sequence is CASPARVATSDTQYF. The CDR3 nucleotides read TGTGCCAGCCCCGCCCGGGTGGCGACTTCGGATACGCAGTATTTT. The gene calls are TRBV7-2 and TRBJ2-3; D unclear. The CDR3 sequence is 15 residues long. In germline, CDR1 is SGHTA, CDR2 FQGNSA. The V gene lost 8 bases and the J gene lost 6 bases, with 21 bases spanning the gap.

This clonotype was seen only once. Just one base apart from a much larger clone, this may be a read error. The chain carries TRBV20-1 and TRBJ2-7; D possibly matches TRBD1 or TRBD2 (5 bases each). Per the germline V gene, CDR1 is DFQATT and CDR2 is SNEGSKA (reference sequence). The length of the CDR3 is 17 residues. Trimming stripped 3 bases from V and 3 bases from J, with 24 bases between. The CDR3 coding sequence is TGCAGTGCTAGCGGATTCGACAGCGGAATCGAGGGCTACGAGCAGTACTTC. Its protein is CSASGFDSGIEGYEQYF.

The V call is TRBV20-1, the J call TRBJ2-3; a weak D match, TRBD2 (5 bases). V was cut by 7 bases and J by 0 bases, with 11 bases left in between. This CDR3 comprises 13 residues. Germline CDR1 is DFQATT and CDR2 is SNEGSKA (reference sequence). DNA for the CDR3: TGCAGTGTCTCTAGCCCTAGCACAGATACGCAGTATTTT. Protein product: CSVSSPSTDTQYF.

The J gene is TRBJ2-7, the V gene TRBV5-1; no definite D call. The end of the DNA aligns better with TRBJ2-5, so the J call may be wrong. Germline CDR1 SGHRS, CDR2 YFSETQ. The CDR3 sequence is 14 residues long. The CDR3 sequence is CASTVWAIQETQYF. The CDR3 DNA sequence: TGCGCCAGCACCGTCTGGGCTATCCAAGAGACCCAGTACTTC.

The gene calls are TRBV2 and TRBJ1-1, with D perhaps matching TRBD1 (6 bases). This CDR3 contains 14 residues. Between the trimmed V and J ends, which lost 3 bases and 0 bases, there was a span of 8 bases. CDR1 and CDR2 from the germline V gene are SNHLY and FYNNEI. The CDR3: CASSDSGVNTEAFF. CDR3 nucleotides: TGTGCCAGCAGTGATTCAGGGGTGAACACTGAAGCTTTCTTT.

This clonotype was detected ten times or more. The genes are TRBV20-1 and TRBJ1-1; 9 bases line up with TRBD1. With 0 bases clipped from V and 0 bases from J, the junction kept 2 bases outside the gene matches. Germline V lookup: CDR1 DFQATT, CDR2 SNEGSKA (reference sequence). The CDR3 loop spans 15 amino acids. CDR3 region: CSARDRTGVNTEAFF. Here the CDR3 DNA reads TGCAGTGCTAGAGATCGGACAGGGGTGAACACTGAAGCTTTCTTT.

CDR3: CASSATPGQGVYGYTF. The CDR3 DNA sequence: TGCGCCAGCAGCGCAACCCCGGGACAGGGAGTATATGGCTACACCTTC. The chain is built from TRBV5-1 and TRBJ1-2; TRBD1 matches at 9 bases. J was trimmed by 5 bases and V by 4 bases; bases with no gene match: 12. The germline gives CDR1 SGHRS, CDR2 YFSETQ. The CDR3 consists of 16 residues.

This chain's CDR3 is CASSSYGEGNSPLHF. The DNA of the CDR3 is TGTGCCAGCAGTTCGTATGGGGAGGGGAATTCACCCCTCCACTTT. This chain joins TRBV2 and TRBJ1-6; possibly TRBD1 for D (5 bases). V was pared by 5 bases and J by 7 bases, with 15 bases between. The CDR3 contains 15 residues. Germline CDR1 SNHLY, CDR2 FYNNEI.

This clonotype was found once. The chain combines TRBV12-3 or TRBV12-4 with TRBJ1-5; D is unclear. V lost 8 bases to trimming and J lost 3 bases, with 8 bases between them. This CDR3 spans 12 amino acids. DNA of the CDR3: TGTGCCAGCGGGGAGTACAATCAGCCCCAGCATTTT. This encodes CASGEYNQPQHF.

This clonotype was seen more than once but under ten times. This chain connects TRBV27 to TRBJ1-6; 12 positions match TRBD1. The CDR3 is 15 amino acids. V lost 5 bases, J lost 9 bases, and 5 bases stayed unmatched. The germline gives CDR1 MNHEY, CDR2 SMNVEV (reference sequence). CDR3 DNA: TGTGCCAGCAGTGCCGGGACAGGGGGCAGTTCACCCCTCCACTTT. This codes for CASSAGTGGSSPLHF.

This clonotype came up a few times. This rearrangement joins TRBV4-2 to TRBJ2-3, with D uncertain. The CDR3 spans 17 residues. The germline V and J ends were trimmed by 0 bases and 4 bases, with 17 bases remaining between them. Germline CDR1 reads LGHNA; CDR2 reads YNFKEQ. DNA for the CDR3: TGTGCCAGCAGCCAAGATAGTATCGTGGGCAGCGCAGATACGCAGTATTTT. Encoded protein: CASSQDSIVGSADTQYF.

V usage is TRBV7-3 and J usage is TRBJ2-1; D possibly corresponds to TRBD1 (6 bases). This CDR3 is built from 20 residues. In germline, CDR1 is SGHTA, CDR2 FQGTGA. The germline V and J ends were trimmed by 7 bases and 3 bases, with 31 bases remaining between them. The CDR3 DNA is TGTGCCAGCAACTCTACCTCCTACAGGGTTGAGGGACCTGACTACAATGAGCAGTTCTTC. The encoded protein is CASNSTSYRVEGPDYNEQFF.

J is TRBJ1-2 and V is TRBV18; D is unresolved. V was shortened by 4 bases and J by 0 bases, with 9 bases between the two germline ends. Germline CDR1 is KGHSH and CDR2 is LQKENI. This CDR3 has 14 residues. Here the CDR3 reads CASSRGRANYGYTF. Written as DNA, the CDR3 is TGTGCCAGCTCACGGGGTCGAGCTAACTATGGCTACACCTTC.

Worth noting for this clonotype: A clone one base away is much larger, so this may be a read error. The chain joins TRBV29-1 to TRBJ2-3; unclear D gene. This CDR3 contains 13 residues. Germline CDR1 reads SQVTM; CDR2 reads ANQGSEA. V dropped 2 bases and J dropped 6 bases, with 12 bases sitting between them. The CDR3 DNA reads TGCAGCGTTGAAAAATCGCGTGGGGATACGCAGTATTTT. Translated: CSVEKSRGDTQYF.

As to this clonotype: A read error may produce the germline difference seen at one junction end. This CDR3 reads CATGRGRSTDTQYF. Here the CDR3 DNA reads TGTGCCACCGGCAGGGGAAGGAGCACAGATACGCAGTATTTT. The rearrangement uses TRBV15 and TRBJ2-3; weak D call: TRBD1 (6 bases). The germline V gene has CDR1 LNHNV and CDR2 YYDKDF (reference sequence). This CDR3 contains 14 residues. Full variable domain (missing parts from reference TRBV15 and TRBJ2-3): DAMVIQNPRYQVTQFGKPVTLSCSQTLNHNVMYWYQQKSSQAPKLLFHYYDKDFNNEADTPDNFQSRRPNTSFCFLDIRSPGLGDTAMYLCATGRGRSTDTQYFGPGTRLTVL.

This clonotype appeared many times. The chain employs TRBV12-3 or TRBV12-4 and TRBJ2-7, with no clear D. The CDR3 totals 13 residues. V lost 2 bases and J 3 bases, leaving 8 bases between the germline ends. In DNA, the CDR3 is TGTGCCAGCAGTTTAAAGGCAGGCTACGAGCAGTACTTC. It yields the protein CASSLKAGYEQYF.

CDR3 sequence (DNA): TGTGCCAGCAGCTTAACCGGGCCGACTCCCGTGAACACTGAAGCTTTCTTT. Translation gives CASSLTGPTPVNTEAFF. V gene TRBV7-8 combines with J gene TRBJ1-1; D unresolved. Germline-derived CDR1 and CDR2 are SGHVS and FQNEAQ. This CDR3 spans 17 amino acids. Trimming shortened V by 2 bases and J by 0 bases, and 16 bases separated the two germline ends.

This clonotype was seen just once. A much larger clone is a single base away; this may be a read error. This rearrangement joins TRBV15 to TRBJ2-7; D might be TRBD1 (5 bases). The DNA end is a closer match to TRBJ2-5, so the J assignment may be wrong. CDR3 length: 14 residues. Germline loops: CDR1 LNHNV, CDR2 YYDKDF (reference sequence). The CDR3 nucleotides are TGTGCCGCCAGCAGAGATTTGGGGCAGCAGACCCAGTACTTC. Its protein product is CAASRDLGQQTQYF.

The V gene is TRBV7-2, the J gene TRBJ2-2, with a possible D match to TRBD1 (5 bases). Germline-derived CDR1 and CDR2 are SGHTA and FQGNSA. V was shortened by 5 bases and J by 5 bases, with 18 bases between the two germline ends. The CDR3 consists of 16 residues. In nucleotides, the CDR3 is TGTGCCAGCAGCGCCTATATAGGGGTTGAAACCGGGGAGCTGTTTTTT. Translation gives CASSAYIGVETGELFF.

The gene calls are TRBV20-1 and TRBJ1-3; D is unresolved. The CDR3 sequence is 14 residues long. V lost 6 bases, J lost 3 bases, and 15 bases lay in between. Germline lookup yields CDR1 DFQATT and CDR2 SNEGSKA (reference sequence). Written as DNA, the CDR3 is TGCAGTGCCCTAGATCCCCGGGGTGGAAACACCATATATTTT. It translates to CSALDPRGGNTIYF.

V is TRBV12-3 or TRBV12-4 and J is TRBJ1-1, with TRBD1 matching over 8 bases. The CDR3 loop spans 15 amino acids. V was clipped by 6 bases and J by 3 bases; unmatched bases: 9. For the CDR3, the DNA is TGTGCCAGCAGCGACACGGACAGGGAAGACACTGAAGCTTTCTTT. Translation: CASSDTDREDTEAFF.

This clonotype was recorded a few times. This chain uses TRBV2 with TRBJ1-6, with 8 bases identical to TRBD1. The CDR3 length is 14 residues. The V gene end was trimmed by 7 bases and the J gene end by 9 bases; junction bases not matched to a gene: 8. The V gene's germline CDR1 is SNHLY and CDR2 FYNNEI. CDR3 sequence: CASKGNRGTSPLHF. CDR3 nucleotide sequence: TGTGCCAGCAAAGGGAACAGGGGGACTTCACCCCTCCACTTT. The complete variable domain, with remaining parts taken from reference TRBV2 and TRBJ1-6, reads EPEVTQTPSHQVTQMGQEVILRCVPISNHLYFYWYRQILGQKVEFLVSFYNNEISEKSEIFDDQFSVERPDGSNFTLKIRSTKLEDSAMYFCASKGNRGTSPLHFGNGTRLTVT.

The CDR3 DNA reads TGTGCCATCAGTGGAGACGGGGATAATTCACCCCTCCACTTT. Protein sequence: CAISGDGDNSPLHF. The chain couples TRBV10-3 to TRBJ1-6; D is unresolved. This CDR3 has 14 residues. V shed 4 bases and J shed 5 bases, with 9 bases lying between them. CDR1 ENHRY and CDR2 SYGVKD come from the germline V gene.

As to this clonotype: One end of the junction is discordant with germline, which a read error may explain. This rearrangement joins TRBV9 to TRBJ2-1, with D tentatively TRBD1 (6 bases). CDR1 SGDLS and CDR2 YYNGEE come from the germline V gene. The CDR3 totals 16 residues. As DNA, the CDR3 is TGTGCCAGCAACGTAGATCAGGGGAGCTCCTACAATGAGCAGTTCTTC. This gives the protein CASNVDQGSSYNEQFF.

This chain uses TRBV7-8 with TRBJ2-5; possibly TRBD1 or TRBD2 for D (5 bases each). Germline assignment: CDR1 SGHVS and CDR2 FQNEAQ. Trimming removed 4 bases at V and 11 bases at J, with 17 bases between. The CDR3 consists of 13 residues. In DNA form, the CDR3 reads TGTGCCAGCAGCTCAGAGGGGCCTAGGGAGCAGTACTTC. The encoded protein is CASSSEGPREQYF.

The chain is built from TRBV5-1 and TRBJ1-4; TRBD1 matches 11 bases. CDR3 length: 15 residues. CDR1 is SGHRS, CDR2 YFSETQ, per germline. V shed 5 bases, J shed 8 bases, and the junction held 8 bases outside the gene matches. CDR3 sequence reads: CASSPGTGGLEKLFF. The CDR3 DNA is TGCGCCAGCAGTCCCGGGACAGGGGGATTGGAAAAACTGTTTTTT.